Below, 21 T cell receptor beta chains from the same sample are listed, as sequenced in a study of read filtering for tumor transcriptome and immune sequencing. This library used about 360 ng RNA and molecular barcoded adaptors spanning alpha/delta and beta/gamma chains. TCRdb re-analysed the reads in MiXCR, keeping a single row per CDR3 protein. The data contain 65,000 or so distinct CDR3 sequences, approximately 19% of them singletons. The specimen was a population of CD138-negative cells sorted from bone marrow. Receptors originate from a donor aged 40 or over with multiple myeloma.

To note about this clonotype: A read error may be the cause here, since a much bigger clone is one base away. The gene calls are TRBV24-1 and TRBJ2-2; D remains ambiguous. The CDR3 spans 13 residues. The germline CDR1 and CDR2 sequences are KGHDR and SFDVKD. Trimming took 5 bases from V and 5 from J, leaving 8 bases between them. CDR3 in amino acids: CATSGARTGELFF. For the CDR3, the DNA is TGTGCCACCAGTGGTGCTCGTACCGGGGAGCTGTTTTTT.

This clonotype has ten or more counts. The V call is TRBV5-1, the J call TRBJ1-1; no firm D call. V shed 0 bases and J shed 6 bases, with 9 bases lying between them. Germline V gene lookup returns CDR1 SGHRS and CDR2 YFSETQ. This CDR3 contains 13 residues. The CDR3 loop reads CASSLDLSPEAFF. The CDR3 DNA follows: TGCGCCAGCAGCTTGGACTTAAGCCCTGAAGCTTTCTTT.

This clonotype was recorded many times. The chain recombines TRBV29-1 with TRBJ1-5; D perhaps matches TRBD1 (5 bases). The ends were cut back, 7 bases at V and 2 bases at J, with 12 bases in the middle. Germline values: CDR1 SQVTM, CDR2 ANQGSEA. The CDR3 is 13 residues long. The DNA of the CDR3 is TGCAGCGCGTCCGGGGACGGCAATCAGCCCCAGCATTTT. This gives the protein CSASGDGNQPQHF.

This clonotype was recorded at least ten times. The chain carries TRBV20-1 and TRBJ2-7; 7 bases line up with TRBD2. Germline loops: CDR1 DFQATT, CDR2 SNEGSKA (reference sequence). CDR3 size: 13 residues. V lost 3 bases and J lost 7; bases outside the gene matches: 9. CDR3 region: CSASPTGAGEQYF. For the CDR3, the DNA is TGCAGTGCTAGCCCGACGGGAGCGGGGGAGCAGTACTTC.

There are a few counts of this clonotype. The chain combines TRBV12-3 or TRBV12-4 with TRBJ2-2; D is ambiguous. The CDR3 length is 15 residues. V lost 4 bases and J lost 1, with 10 bases in between. The CDR3 is CASSWRVGNTGELFF. CDR3 nucleotides: TGTGCCAGCAGTTGGCGTGTGGGGAACACCGGGGAGCTGTTTTTT.

The chain is built from TRBV28 and TRBJ2-2; a possible D gene is TRBD2 (6 bases). The CDR3 runs to 17 residues. Germline lookup yields CDR1 MDHEN and CDR2 SYDVKM. V lost 3 bases and J lost 2, with 16 bases in between. In nucleotides, the CDR3 is TGTGCCAGCAGTTTTCTCTCCGGGACTTTTAACACCGGGGAGCTGTTTTTT. Its protein is CASSFLSGTFNTGELFF.

By share, this clonotype ranks as medium-sized. The rearrangement links TRBV11-2 to TRBJ2-1; maybe TRBD2 (6 bases). V lost 3 bases and J 0 bases, leaving 9 bases between the germline ends. Germline V CDR1 and CDR2: SGHAT, FQNNGV. This CDR3 spans 15 amino acids. The CDR3 loop reads CASSFTGSSYNEQFF. The CDR3 DNA sequence: TGTGCCAGCAGCTTCACCGGGAGCTCCTACAATGAGCAGTTCTTC.

This clonotype has a count of ten or more. CDR3 sequence reads: CSVEVSGADTQYF. The CDR3 bases are TGCAGCGTTGAAGTTAGCGGGGCAGATACGCAGTATTTT. This sequence joins TRBV29-1 and TRBJ2-3, with TRBD2 matching 8 bases. Losses at the gene ends were 1 base for V and 4 bases for J; bases not matched to a gene: 1. Germline lookup yields CDR1 SQVTM and CDR2 ANQGSEA. This CDR3 contains 13 residues.

Worth noting for this clonotype: Just one base apart from a much larger clone, this may be a read error. The chain carries TRBV5-1 and TRBJ1-5, with a weak D call TRBD1 (6 bases). Germline loops: CDR1 SGHRS, CDR2 YFSETQ. The CDR3 contains 13 residues. Trimming cost V 9 bases and J 5 bases, with 15 bases left between them. The CDR3 nucleotides are TGCGCCAACTACAGGGCCAGCCATCAGCCCCAGCATTTT. This codes for CANYRASHQPQHF.

This clonotype was seen many times. The chain uses TRBV30 and TRBJ1-1; no definite D call. Germline-derived CDR1 and CDR2 are GTSNPN and SVGIG (reference sequence). Trimming left V 1 base short and J 7 bases short, with 10 bases between. The CDR3 extends over 12 amino acids. The CDR3 region has the DNA TGTGCCTGGAGTGAGCAGTCAAATGAAGCTTTCTTT. As protein: CAWSEQSNEAFF.

This clonotype occurred many times. Compared with germline, one end of the junction differs, possibly owing to a read error. The chain employs TRBV7-9 and TRBJ1-4; D gene unclear. The CDR3 is 14 residues long. The germline V gene encodes CDR1 SEHNR and CDR2 FQNEAQ (reference sequence). CDR3 nucleotide sequence: TGTGCCAGCAGCCCGGTCACGACTAATGAAAAACTGTGTTTT. As protein: CASSPVTTNEKLCF. Filled out from reference TRBV7-9 and TRBJ1-4, the complete variable domain reads DTGVSQNPRHKITKRGQNVTFRCDPISEHNRLYWYRQTLGQGPEFLTYFQNEAQLEKSRLLSDRFSAERPKGSFSTLEIQRTEQGDSAMYLCASSPVTTNEKLCFGSGTQLSVL.

Regarding this clonotype: This may arise from a read error, as a much more abundant clone is one base away. The rearrangement joins TRBV6-5 to TRBJ2-1; 7 nucleotides agree with TRBD2. Germline values: CDR1 MNHEY, CDR2 SVGAGI. This CDR3 spans 14 amino acids. The J segment lost 8 bases and the V segment lost 5 bases, leaving 9 bases of the junction unmatched. The CDR3, as DNA: TGTGCCAGCAGTCCTTCGGGGGGAGGAGATGAGCAGTTCTTC. This translates into CASSPSGGGDEQFF.

This clonotype was counted at least ten times. This sequence joins TRBV5-6 and TRBJ1-1; D might be TRBD1 (5 bases). Germline V CDR1 and CDR2: SGHDT, YYEEEE. The CDR3 runs to 15 residues. Trimming stripped 3 bases from V and 1 base from J, with 13 bases between. The CDR3 loop is CASSYFGTANTEAFF. The CDR3 DNA follows: TGTGCCAGCAGCTATTTCGGGACGGCGAACACTGAAGCTTTCTTT.

This clonotype was seen at least ten times. V and J are TRBV20-1 and TRBJ2-2, with no clear D. V lost 4 bases to trimming and J lost 6 bases, with 9 bases between them. The CDR3 totals 12 residues. The V gene's germline CDR1 is DFQATT and CDR2 SNEGSKA (reference sequence). Written as DNA, the CDR3 is TGCAGTGCTATATCGGTTGCCGGGGAGCTGTTTTTT. Residues: CSAISVAGELFF.

Of note for this clonotype: This may be a read error: a much more frequent sequence differs by one nucleotide. J is TRBJ2-4 and V is TRBV5-5, with unresolved D. The germline gives CDR1 SGHKS, CDR2 YYEKEE (reference sequence). This CDR3 is built from 14 residues. CDR3 amino acids: CAGSSTISKNIQYF. In DNA, the CDR3 is TGTGCCGGCAGCTCTACAATTAGTAAAAACATTCAGTACTTC.

V gene TRBV7-9 combines with J gene TRBJ2-1; TRBD2 matches at 9 bases. The V and J ends lost 1 base and 7 bases, in that order; junction bases with no gene match: 5. The CDR3 contains 15 residues. Germline CDR1 and CDR2: SEHNR and FQNEAQ (reference sequence). This CDR3 is CASSLGGGARNEQFF. Here the CDR3 DNA reads TGTGCCAGCAGCTTAGGCGGGGGGGCCCGAAATGAGCAGTTCTTC.

By sample share, this clonotype is medium-sized. The chain uses TRBV20-1 and TRBJ2-1; either TRBD1 or TRBD2 may supply D (7 bases each). V gave up 6 bases and J gave up 3 bases, with 21 bases separating them. This CDR3 has 16 residues. Germline CDR1 and CDR2: DFQATT and SNEGSKA (reference sequence). In DNA form, the CDR3 reads TGCAGTGCGGGAGGGGGCTTCACATCACTCTACAATGAGCAGTTCTTC. It is translated as CSAGGGFTSLYNEQFF.

This clonotype has ten or more counts. The CDR3 region has the DNA TGTGCCTGGACCCTAACTAGCGCTCAAGAGACCCAGTACTTC. As protein: CAWTLTSAQETQYF. V and J are TRBV30 and TRBJ2-5; TRBD2 agrees at 7 bases. The junction had 7 bases not matched to a gene; V was cut back by 4 bases and J by 2 bases. This CDR3 contains 14 residues. The germline V gene has CDR1 GTSNPN and CDR2 SVGIG (reference sequence).

The V call is TRBV7-2, the J call TRBJ2-3, with D perhaps matching TRBD1 (5 bases). V was pared by 4 bases and J by 0 bases, with 11 bases between. CDR1 and CDR2 (germline): SGHTA, FQGNSA. The CDR3 has 15 residues. For the CDR3, the DNA is TGTGCCAGCAGCTCACTCGGACACAGCACAGATACGCAGTATTTT. Amino acid sequence: CASSSLGHSTDTQYF.

In the case of this clonotype: A junction boundary mismatches the germline segment, possibly from a read error. The chain recombines TRBV10-1 with TRBJ2-1; D remains ambiguous. From germline, CDR1 is WNHNN and CDR2 SYGVQD (reference sequence). The CDR3 has 12 residues. CDR3 in amino acids: CACSDPFREQFF. CDR3 DNA: TGCGCCTGCAGTGACCCCTTCCGCGAGCAGTTCTTC.

This clonotype was found many times. The V call is TRBV30, the J call TRBJ2-5; D is possibly TRBD2 (6 bases). Looked up from germline, CDR1 is GTSNPN and CDR2 is SVGIG (reference sequence). There are 16 residues in the CDR3. The V gene lost 2 bases and the J gene lost 4 bases, with 20 bases spanning the gap. The CDR3 loop reads CAWSSGGPVAGETQYF. DNA of the CDR3: TGTGCCTGGAGTTCCGGGGGTCCCGTCGCAGGAGAGACCCAGTACTTC.